The clone carrying this TCR beta chain was seen a handful of times. The protocol was immunoSEQ multiplex PCR, while the TCRdb copy is restricted to in-frame clones and leaves out a portion. The sample contains roughly 150,000 clones, 75% to 90% of which appear only once. This entry belongs to a study of T cell responses to AZD1222 COVID-19 vaccine. Germline V gives CDR1 SNHLY, CDR2 FYNNEI. The CDR3 totals 11 residues. V lost 4 bases and J 15 bases, leaving 13 bases between the germline ends. Sequences were derived from peripheral blood, sampled on day 0 of AZD1222 vaccination. This sequence was found in an adult in good health. The chain has TRBV2 and TRBJ2-1; D gene unclear. This CDR3 is CASSVYQSAFF. The CDR3 DNA sequence: TGTGCCAGCAGTGTATACCAGTCCGCGTTCTTC. Full variable domain (remainder filled in from reference TRBV2 and TRBJ2-1): EPEVTQTPSHQVTQMGQEVILRCVPISNHLYFYWYRQILGQKVEFLVSFYNNEISEKSEIFDDQFSVERPDGSNFTLKIRSTKLEDSAMYFCASSVYQSAFFGPGTRLTVL.